A single sample is the source of the 3 T cell receptor beta chains below, sequenced in a study of T cell repertoires in cytomegalovirus infection. Antigens of these TCRs are unknown. TCRdb processed the reads anew with MiXCR; each CDR3 protein has one entry. The data show approximately 990,000 distinct CDR3 sequences, approximately 30% seen once. This material consisted of cultured CD8+ T cells from PBMCs, taken from culture after CMV antigen stimulation. The receptors originated from a human donor in good health (CMV status not recorded). Some clones in this sample may be carry-over from other donors' samples.

This clonotype was seen repeatedly, ten times or more. The chain employs TRBV7-9 and TRBJ2-2; D remains ambiguous. The V gene's germline CDR1 is SEHNR and CDR2 FQNEAQ (reference sequence). V lost 3 bases, J lost 7 bases, and 6 bases lay in between. The length of the CDR3 is 12 residues. CDR3 residues: CASSFGDGELFF. The CDR3 nucleotides are TGTGCCAGCAGCTTTGGAGACGGGGAGCTGTTTTTT.

The chain couples TRBV25-1 to TRBJ2-1, with TRBD1 identical over 8 bases. V gave up 2 bases and J gave up 4 bases; unmatched junction bases: 7. The CDR3 has 16 amino acids. Germline V CDR1 and CDR2: MGHDK, SYGVNS. The CDR3 is CASSEEGRGLYNEQFF. The CDR3 DNA sequence: TGTGCCAGCAGTGAAGAGGGCAGGGGGCTTTACAATGAGCAGTTCTTC.

This clonotype was seen just once. The genes are TRBV6-5 and TRBJ2-2; no clear D. Germline V CDR1 and CDR2: MNHEY, SVGAGI. V lost 0 bases to trimming and J lost 4 bases, with 6 bases between them. The CDR3 totals 14 residues. As DNA, the CDR3 is TGTGCCAGCAGTTACTCACAGTCCACCGGGGAGCTGTTTTTT. Translating it yields CASSYSQSTGELFF.